The clone carrying this T cell receptor beta chain was seen many times. What it binds is not known. On the basis of clinical symptoms, serum thyroxine and TRAb, thyroid ultrasound and orbital computed tomography, diagnoses were made. CDR1 MNHEY and CDR2 SVGEGT come from the germline V gene. CDR3 length: 15 amino acids. Between the trimmed V and J ends, which lost 2 bases and 8 bases, there was a span of 16 bases. The data are from a study of T cells in Graves' hyperthyroidism and ophthalmopathy. Across the whole study: The authors collected peripheral blood at initial diagnosis, before any treatment. Findings and limits, study-wide: Model-based prediction identified ophthalmopathy a median approximately 6 months prior to its onset.

From RNA transcripts, TCR beta CDR3 regions were amplified. Primed by the HTBI set, a first-round RT-PCR was run on the TCR CDR3. TCRdb fed the multiplex PCR reads into MiXCR, producing one record per CDR3 protein. The sample includes fewer than 650,000 distinct CDR3 sequences, around 15% of them seen just once. The source material was blood. The chain is built from TRBV6-2 or TRBV6-3 and TRBJ2-4; D remains ambiguous. The TCR originated in a woman in her forties with Graves' ophthalmopathy. CDR3 DNA sequence: TGTGCCAGCAGTTACGCCGGACCCACCGCGGACATTCAGTACTTC. Protein: CASSYAGPTADIQYF.